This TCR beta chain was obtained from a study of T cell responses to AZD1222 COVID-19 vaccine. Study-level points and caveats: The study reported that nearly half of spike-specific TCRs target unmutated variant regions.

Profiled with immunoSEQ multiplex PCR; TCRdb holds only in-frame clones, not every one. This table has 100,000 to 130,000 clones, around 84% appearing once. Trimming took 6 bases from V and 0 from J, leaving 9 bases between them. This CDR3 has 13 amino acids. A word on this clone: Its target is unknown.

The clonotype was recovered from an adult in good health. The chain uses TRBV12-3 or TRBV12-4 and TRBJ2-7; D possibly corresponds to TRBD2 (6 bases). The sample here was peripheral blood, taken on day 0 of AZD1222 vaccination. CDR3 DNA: TGTGCCAGCAGGGGCGGGACCTCCTACGAGCAGTACTTC. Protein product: CASRGGTSYEQYF.